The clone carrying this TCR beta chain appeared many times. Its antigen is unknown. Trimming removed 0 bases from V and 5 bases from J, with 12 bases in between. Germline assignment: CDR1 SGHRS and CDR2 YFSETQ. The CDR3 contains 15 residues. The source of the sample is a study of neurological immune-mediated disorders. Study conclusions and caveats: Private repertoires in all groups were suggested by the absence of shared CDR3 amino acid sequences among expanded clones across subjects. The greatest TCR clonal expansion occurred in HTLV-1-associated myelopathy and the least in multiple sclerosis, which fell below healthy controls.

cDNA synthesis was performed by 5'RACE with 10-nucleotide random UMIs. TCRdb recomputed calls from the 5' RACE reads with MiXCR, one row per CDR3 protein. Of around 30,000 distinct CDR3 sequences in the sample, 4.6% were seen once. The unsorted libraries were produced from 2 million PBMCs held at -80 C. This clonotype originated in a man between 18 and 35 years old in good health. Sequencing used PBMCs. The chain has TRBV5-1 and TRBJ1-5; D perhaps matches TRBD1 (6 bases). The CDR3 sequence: CASSLGGQGHQPQHF. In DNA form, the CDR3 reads TGCGCCAGCAGCTTGGGAGGGCAGGGGCATCAGCCCCAGCATTTT.